This record concerns one TCR beta chain sequence. Ten or more counts support this clonotype. The specificity of this receptor is unknown. Base quality data are lacking; no much larger clone is found one base away. The library was generated by RT-PCR. Sequenced on an Illumina HiSeq 2500. The public reads were reprocessed in TCRdb via fastp at Q25 and MiXCR, keeping in-frame beta chains. Rows are combined by CDR3 protein, so each entry shows the most common genes and DNA. Recorded for this sample are hundreds of thousands of distinct CDR3 sequences; about 15% of them occurred a single time. The ten most abundant clones make up 2.5% to 3.5% of the sample. These data are taken from a study of response to subunit inactivated influenza vaccine (dated by TCRdb to the late 2010s). Background on the whole study: Deep quantitative T cell receptor repertoire profiling was used in the study to track responses to a trivalent subunit inactivated influenza vaccine. What the research found in general, with its limitations: The authors suggested that each seasonal influenza vaccination may recruit only a limited number of new T cells.

CDR1 and CDR2 were assigned from the germline V gene as MDHEN and SYDVKM. Inclusive of the bounding cysteine and phenylalanine, the CDR3 is 15 residues long. Only CDR3 DNA is held: 45 bases, read in frame from base 1. Relative to germline, V is missing 8 bases and J is missing 3 bases, with 9 bases of the junction outside any gene match. Here the chain combines TRBV28 and TRBJ2-5, and 10 bases in between align with TRBD2. Here the sequenced sample was CD4+ T cells sorted from PBMCs, taken less than 30 months after vaccination. The receptor's source is a man aged 50 to 75 who received an inactivated influenza vaccine. Donor details come from another sample of the same person, matched by shared clones. The sequence in DNA is TGTGCCAGCGGAGTATCAGCGGGGGGGAAAGAGACCCAGTACTTC. Translated, this is CASGVSAGGKETQYF.